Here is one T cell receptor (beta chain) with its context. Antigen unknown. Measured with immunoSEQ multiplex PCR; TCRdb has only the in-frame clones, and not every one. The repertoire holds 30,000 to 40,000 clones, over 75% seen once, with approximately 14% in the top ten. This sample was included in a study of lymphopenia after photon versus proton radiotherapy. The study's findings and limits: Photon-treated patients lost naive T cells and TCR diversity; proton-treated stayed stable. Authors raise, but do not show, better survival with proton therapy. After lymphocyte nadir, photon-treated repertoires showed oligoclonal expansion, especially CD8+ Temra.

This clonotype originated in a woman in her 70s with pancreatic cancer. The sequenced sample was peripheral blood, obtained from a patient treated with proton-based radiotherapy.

This chain's CDR3 is CASSLRGGPTEAFF. Here the CDR3 DNA reads TGTGCCAGCAGTTTGAGGGGAGGCCCCACTGAAGCTTTCTTT. The genes are TRBV27 and TRBJ1-1; perhaps TRBD1 as D (5 bases). CDR3 length equals 14 residues. V lost 3 bases to trimming and J lost 4 bases, with 12 bases between them. In germline, CDR1 is MNHEY, CDR2 SMNVEV (reference sequence).